The sequence of this T cell receptor beta chain was determined in a study of blood T cell repertoires in COVID-19. Here immunoSEQ multiplex PCR was the method, and the copy in TCRdb shows in-frame clones only, minus some. Among 250,000 to 350,000 clones listed, about 90% were seen once. V lost 5 bases to trimming and J lost 11 bases; unmatched junction nucleotides: 11. Germline lookup yields CDR1 LGHNA and CDR2 YSLEER. This CDR3 has 15 residues. This TCR came from a woman aged 25 to 39 who had recovered from COVID-19. The chain uses TRBV4-3 and TRBJ2-1; 11 bases align to TRBD2. Sequencing was done on a sample of PBMCs or T cells enriched from blood (not recorded which). The CDR3 DNA reads TGCGCCAGCAGCTCTAGCTCGGGACTAGCGGCAAAGCAGTTCTTC. As protein: CASSSSSGLAAKQFF.